This TCR beta chain is from a study of T cell responses to AZD1222 COVID-19 vaccine. There are a few counts of this clone. Germline CDR1 SGHRS, CDR2 YFSETQ. J was trimmed by 4 bases and V by 4 bases; bases with no gene match: 7. The CDR3 length is 15 residues. The method was immunoSEQ multiplex PCR; TCRdb's version includes in-frame clones alone and lacks a portion of them. The repertoire has around 99,000 clones, 92% of them found once; the top ten carry about 9.1%. The gene calls are TRBV5-1 and TRBJ1-2; 10 nucleotides align to TRBD1. This sequence originates from an adult who received the AZD1222 COVID-19 vaccine. The sample was peripheral blood, taken 28 days after the second AZD1222 dose. CDR3 region: CASSLWTGGSYGYTF. The CDR3 DNA follows: TGCGCCAGCAGCCTCTGGACAGGGGGTAGCTATGGCTACACCTTC. Full variable domain (outside the CDR3, taken from reference TRBV5-1 and TRBJ1-2): KAGVTQTPRYLIKTRGQQVTLSCSPISGHRSVSWYQQTPGQGLQFLFEYFSETQRNKGNFPGRFSGRQFSNSRSEMNVSTLELGDSALYLCASSLWTGGSYGYTFGSGTRLTVV.